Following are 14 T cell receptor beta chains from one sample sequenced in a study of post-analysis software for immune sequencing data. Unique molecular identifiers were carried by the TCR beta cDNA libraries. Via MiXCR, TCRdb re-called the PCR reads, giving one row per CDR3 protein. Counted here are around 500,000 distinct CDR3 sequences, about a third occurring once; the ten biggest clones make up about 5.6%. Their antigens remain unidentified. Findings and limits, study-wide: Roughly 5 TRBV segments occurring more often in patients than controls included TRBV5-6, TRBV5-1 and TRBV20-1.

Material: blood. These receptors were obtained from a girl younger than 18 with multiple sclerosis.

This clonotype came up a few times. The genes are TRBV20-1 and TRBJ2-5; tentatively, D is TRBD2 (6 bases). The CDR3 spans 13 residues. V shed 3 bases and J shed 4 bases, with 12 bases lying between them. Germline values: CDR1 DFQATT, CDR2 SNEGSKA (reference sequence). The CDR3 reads CSASGDFGETQYF. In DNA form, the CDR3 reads TGCAGTGCTAGTGGGGACTTTGGAGAGACCCAGTACTTC.

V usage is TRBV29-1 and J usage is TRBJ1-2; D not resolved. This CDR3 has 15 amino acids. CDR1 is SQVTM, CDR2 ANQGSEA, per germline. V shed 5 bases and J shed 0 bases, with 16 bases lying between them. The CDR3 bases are TGCAGCGTTACAGACCGCGGAGGAGCTAACTATGGCTACACCTTC. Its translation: CSVTDRGGANYGYTF.

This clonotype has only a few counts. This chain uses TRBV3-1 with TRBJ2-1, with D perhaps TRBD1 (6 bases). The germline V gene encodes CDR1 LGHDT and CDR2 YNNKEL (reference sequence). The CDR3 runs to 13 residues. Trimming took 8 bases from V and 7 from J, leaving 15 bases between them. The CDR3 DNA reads TGTGCCAGCGGGGGCTCACTTGGGAATGAGCAGTTCTTC. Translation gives CASGGSLGNEQFF.

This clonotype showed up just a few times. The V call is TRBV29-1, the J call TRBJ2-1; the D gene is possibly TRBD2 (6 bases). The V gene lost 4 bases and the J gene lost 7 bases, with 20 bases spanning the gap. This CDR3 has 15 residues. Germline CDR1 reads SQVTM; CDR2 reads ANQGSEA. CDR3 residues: CSVGITGGVGNEQFF. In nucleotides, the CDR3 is TGCAGCGTTGGAATAACTGGCGGGGTGGGTAATGAGCAGTTCTTC.

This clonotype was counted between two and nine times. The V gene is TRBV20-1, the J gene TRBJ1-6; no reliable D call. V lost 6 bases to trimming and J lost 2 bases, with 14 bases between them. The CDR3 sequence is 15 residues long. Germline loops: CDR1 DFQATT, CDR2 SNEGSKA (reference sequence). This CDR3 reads CSAPLRPTYNSPLHF. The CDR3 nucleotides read TGCAGTGCACCCTTACGTCCTACCTATAATTCACCCCTCCACTTT.

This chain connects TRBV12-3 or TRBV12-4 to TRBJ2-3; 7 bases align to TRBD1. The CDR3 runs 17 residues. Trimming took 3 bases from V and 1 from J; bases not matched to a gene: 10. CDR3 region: CASSFRGPTGGTDTQYF. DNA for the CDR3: TGTGCCAGCAGTTTTAGGGGACCCACAGGGGGCACAGATACGCAGTATTTT.

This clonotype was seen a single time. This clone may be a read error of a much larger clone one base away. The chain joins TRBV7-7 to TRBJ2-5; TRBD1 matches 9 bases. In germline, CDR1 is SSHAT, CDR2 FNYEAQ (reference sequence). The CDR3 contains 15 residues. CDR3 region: CASSQYRGPQEAQYF. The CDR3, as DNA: TGTGCTAGCAGCCAGTACAGGGGGCCTCAAGAGGCCCAGTACTTC.

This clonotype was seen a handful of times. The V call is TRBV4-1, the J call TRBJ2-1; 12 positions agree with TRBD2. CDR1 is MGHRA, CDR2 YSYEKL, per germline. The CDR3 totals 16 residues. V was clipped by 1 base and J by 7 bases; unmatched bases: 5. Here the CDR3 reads CASSQVLAGGGNEQFF. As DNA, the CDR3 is TGCGCCAGCAGCCAAGTACTAGCGGGGGGAGGAAATGAGCAGTTCTTC.

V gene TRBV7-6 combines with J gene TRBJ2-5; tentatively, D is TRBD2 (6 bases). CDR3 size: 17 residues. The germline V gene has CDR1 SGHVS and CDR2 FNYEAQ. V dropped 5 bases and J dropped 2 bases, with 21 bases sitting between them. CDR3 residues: CASSPMDGGRDQETQYF. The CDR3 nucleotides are TGTGCCAGCAGCCCGATGGACGGTGGGCGGGATCAAGAGACCCAGTACTTC.

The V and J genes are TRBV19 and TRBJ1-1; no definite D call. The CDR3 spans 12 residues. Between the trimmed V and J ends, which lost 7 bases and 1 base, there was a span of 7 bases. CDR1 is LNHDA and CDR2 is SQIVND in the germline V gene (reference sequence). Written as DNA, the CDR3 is TGTGCCAGTAACCGCGGGAACACTGAAGCTTTCTTT. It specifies CASNRGNTEAFF.

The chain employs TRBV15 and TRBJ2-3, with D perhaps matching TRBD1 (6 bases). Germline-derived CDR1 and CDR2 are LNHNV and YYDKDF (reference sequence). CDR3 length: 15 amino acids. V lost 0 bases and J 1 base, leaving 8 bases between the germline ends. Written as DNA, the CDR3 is TGTGCCACCAGCAGAGACCGACAGGGCACAGATACGCAGTATTTT. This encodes CATSRDRQGTDTQYF.

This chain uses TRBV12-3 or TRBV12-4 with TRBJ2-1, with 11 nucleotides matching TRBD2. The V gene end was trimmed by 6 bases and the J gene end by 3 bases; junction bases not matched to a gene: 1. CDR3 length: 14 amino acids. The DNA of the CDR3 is TGTGCCAGCAGGGGACTAGCGGACTACAATGAGCAGTTCTTC. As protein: CASRGLADYNEQFF.

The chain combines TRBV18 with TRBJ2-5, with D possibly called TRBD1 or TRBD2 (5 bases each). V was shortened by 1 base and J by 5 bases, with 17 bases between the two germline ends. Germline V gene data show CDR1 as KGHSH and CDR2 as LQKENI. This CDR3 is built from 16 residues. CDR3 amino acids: CASSPQFGGDSETQYF. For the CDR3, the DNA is TGTGCCAGCTCACCACAATTTGGGGGAGATTCCGAGACCCAGTACTTC.

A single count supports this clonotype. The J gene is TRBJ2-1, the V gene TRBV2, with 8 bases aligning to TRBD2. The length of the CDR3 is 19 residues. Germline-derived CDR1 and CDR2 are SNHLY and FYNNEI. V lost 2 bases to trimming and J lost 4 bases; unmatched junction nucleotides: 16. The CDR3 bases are TGTGCCAGCAGTGAATCGGGAGGGCCTCGGACTAGGGGGTACAATGAGCAGTTCTTC. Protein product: CASSESGGPRTRGYNEQFF.